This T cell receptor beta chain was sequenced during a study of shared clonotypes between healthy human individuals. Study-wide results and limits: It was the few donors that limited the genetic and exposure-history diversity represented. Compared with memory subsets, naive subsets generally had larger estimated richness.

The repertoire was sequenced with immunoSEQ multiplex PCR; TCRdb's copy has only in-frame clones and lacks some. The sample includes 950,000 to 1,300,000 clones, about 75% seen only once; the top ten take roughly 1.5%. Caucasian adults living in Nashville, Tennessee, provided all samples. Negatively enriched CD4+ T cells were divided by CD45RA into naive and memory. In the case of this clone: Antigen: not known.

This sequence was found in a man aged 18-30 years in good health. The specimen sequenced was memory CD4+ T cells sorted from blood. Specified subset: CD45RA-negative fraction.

CDR3 in amino acids: CASSTQGTEENIQYF. For the CDR3, the DNA is TGTGCCAGCAGCACGCAGGGGACCGAGGAAAACATTCAGTACTTC. The chain links TRBV28 to TRBJ2-4; the D gene is possibly TRBD1 (6 bases). The V gene's germline CDR1 is MDHEN and CDR2 SYDVKM. This CDR3 contains 15 residues. Between the trimmed V and J ends, which lost 6 bases and 5 bases, there was a span of 17 bases.